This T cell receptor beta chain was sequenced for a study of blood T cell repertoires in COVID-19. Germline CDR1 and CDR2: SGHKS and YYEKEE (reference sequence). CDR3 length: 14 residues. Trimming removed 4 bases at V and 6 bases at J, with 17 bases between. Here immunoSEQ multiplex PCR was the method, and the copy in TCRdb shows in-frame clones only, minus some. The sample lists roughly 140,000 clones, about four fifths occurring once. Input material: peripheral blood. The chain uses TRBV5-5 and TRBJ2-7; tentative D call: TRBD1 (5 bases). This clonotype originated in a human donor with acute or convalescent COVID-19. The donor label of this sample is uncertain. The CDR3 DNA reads TGTGCCAGCAGCCCGCCCGAAGGGGCACTCGAGCAGTACTTC. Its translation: CASSPPEGALEQYF.